This T cell receptor beta chain was sequenced in a study of blood T cell repertoires in COVID-19. At the level of the study: Both acute and convalescent COVID-19 samples were obtained from the United States, Italy and Spain. Nucleic acid was either cDNA or gDNA, and it came from T cells, B-cell-depleted T cells, or PBMCs.

This CDR3 region has 18 residues. Germline CDR1 and CDR2: GTSNPN and SVGIG (reference sequence). Losses at the gene ends were 1 base for V and 4 bases for J; bases not matched to a gene: 14. Authors' processing steps: Nucleated cell counts were estimated from reference gene primer amplification. Clones were sequenced by immunoSEQ multiplex PCR, and TCRdb holds only the in-frame ones, with some missing. Clonal size and the V and J genes are those of that table, whereas D and trimming came from the DNA. The repertoire holds 100,000 to 150,000 clones, with approximately 70% as singletons. The source material was peripheral blood. The gene calls are TRBV30 and TRBJ2-5, with TRBD2 identical over 11 bases. The TCR was taken from a human donor with acute or convalescent COVID-19. The donor label of this sample is uncertain. The CDR3 DNA sequence: TGTGCCTGGAGTGGCCTAGCGGGGGGAAGGGTCTACACAGAGACCCAGTACTTC. Translation gives CAWSGLAGGRVYTETQYF.